What follows describes a single TCR beta chain. What it binds is unknown. The sample originates from a study of vaccination effects on CD4 cells after COVID-19. Before any sequencing was done, the ViraFEST assay used viral peptide pools to expand antigen-specific CD4+ T cells. It was after around 10 days of culture that CD4+ T cells were isolated. Two-dose vaccination with either BNT162b2 or mRNA-1273 was given to the participants. Profiled with immunoSEQ multiplex PCR; TCRdb holds only in-frame clones, not every one. The sample lists around 25,000 clones, about three quarters occurring once. The CDR3 runs to 15 residues. V gave up 6 bases and J gave up 5 bases; unmatched junction bases: 3. Germline assignment: CDR1 MGHDK and CDR2 SYGVNS.

This clonotype originated in a human donor who received a COVID-19 vaccine. Some clones in this sample may be carry-over from other donors' samples. The genes are TRBV25-1 and TRBJ2-2; 13 nucleotides match TRBD2. The sequenced sample was CD4+ T cells from PBMCs cultured with SARS-CoV-2 spike peptides, obtained after COVID-19 vaccination. The CDR3 is CASSLGLAGTGELFF. Here the CDR3 DNA reads TGTGCCAGCAGCCTGGGACTAGCGGGGACCGGGGAGCTGTTTTTT.